The TCR beta chain under discussion was sequenced for a study of blood T cell repertoires in COVID-19. Study as a whole: COVID-19 samples collected from the United States, Italy and Spain covered acute and convalescent phases. T cells, B-cell-depleted T cells, or PBMCs supplied cDNA or gDNA.

A Seattle source enrolled patients during active infection and followed them longitudinally. In the authors' workflow: From reference gene primer amplification, estimates of nucleated cell counts were derived. Only in-frame clones appear in the TCRdb table, and some are missing; sequencing was by immunoSEQ multiplex PCR. V, J and clone size derive from that table, while D and trimming were established from the DNA sequence. The sample comprises 250,000 to 350,000 clones, 91% of which are singletons, and around 2.2% rests with the top ten. The CDR3 spans 15 residues. Germline V gene sequence: CDR1 SGHKS, CDR2 YYEKEE (reference sequence). The V gene lost 3 bases and the J gene lost 3 bases, with 15 bases spanning the gap.

Sequencing input: peripheral blood. This chain links TRBV5-5 with TRBJ1-2; a weak D match, TRBD1 (6 bases). The clonotype comes from a woman younger than 45 with COVID-19, enrolled during active disease. CDR3 in DNA: TGTGCCAGCAGCTCATTCCGAGGGGGTGACTATGGCTACACCTTC. This codes for CASSSFRGGDYGYTF.